The 12 T cell receptor beta chains listed next were all sequenced from one sample in a study of blood T cell repertoires in COVID-19. Sequencing was performed with immunoSEQ multiplex PCR; in TCRdb, only in-frame clones are kept and a portion is missing. The table lists 50,000 to 70,000 clones, roughly 84% of them singletons. Input material: peripheral blood. The source is a man between 70 and 80 years old with active COVID-19.

The chain is built from TRBV21-1 and TRBJ1-2. TRBV21-1 is annotated as a pseudogene. There are 15 residues in the CDR3. The CDR3: CASSSGPIANYGYTF. DNA for the CDR3: TGTGCCAGCAGCAGCGGGCCAATAGCTAACTATGGCTACACCTTC.

The chain uses TRBV5-5 and TRBJ2-1; 12 bases agree with TRBD2. Germline V gives CDR1 SGHKS, CDR2 YYEKEE (reference sequence). CDR3 length: 14 amino acids. Trimming removed 3 bases from V and 9 bases from J; junction bases left unmatched: 4. In DNA form, the CDR3 reads TGTGCCAGCAGCTCCCTGACTAGCGGGAGTGAGCAGTTCTTC. Translating gives CASSSLTSGSEQFF.

The chain couples TRBV4-3 to TRBJ2-1; D might be TRBD1 (5 bases). The CDR3 is 13 amino acids. V lost 2 bases and J 5 bases, leaving 7 bases between the germline ends. Germline-derived CDR1 and CDR2 are LGHNA and YSLEER. CDR3 loop: CASSQSRDNEQFF. In DNA form, the CDR3 reads TGCGCCAGCAGCCAAAGCAGGGACAATGAGCAGTTCTTC.

The J gene is TRBJ1-2, the V gene TRBV6-1, with D possibly TRBD1 on 5 matching bases. The length of the CDR3 is 16 residues. Trimming took 2 bases from V and 4 from J, leaving 17 bases between them. The germline V gene has CDR1 MNHNS and CDR2 SASEGT. The CDR3 region is CASSEIGGGVTYGYTF. The CDR3 DNA reads TGTGCCAGCAGTGAAATCGGGGGGGGTGTCACCTATGGCTACACCTTC.

In this sample, this clone turned up once. The J gene is TRBJ2-2, the V gene TRBV1; the DNA was not used to check the table's D call, TRBD2. TRBV1 is reported as a pseudogene. The CDR3 totals 18 residues. The CDR3 here is CTSSESRTSGSNTGELFF. DNA for the CDR3: TGCACCAGCAGCGAGTCCCGGACTAGCGGGAGTAACACCGGGGAGCTGTTTTTT.

The V call is TRBV3-1 (or the pseudogene TRBV3-2), the J call TRBJ2-5; 15 nucleotides match TRBD2. With 5 bases clipped from V and 4 bases from J, the junction kept 5 bases outside the gene matches. The length of the CDR3 is 16 residues. The germline V gene encodes CDR1 LGHDT and CDR2 YNNKEL (reference sequence). The CDR3 coding sequence is TGTGCCAGCAGCTTCGGACTAGCGGGAGGGCGAGAGACCCAGTACTTC. Residues: CASSFGLAGGRETQYF.

For this clone: Germline and junction disagree at one end, which may indicate a read error. This chain uses TRBV7-7 with TRBJ2-5; 7 positions agree with TRBD1. The CDR3 sequence is 16 residues long. CDR1 SSHAT and CDR2 FNYEAQ come from the germline V gene (reference sequence). CDR3 sequence (DNA): TGTGCTAGCAGCCGTAACAGTGGAAAGGCAGGGGGGACCCAGTACTTC. Its translation is CASSRNSGKAGGTQYF.

V and J are TRBV13 and TRBJ2-6; a weak D match, TRBD1 (6 bases). Trimming cost V 3 bases and J 7 bases, with 22 bases left between them. The germline CDR1 and CDR2 sequences are PRHDT and FYEKMQ (reference sequence). The CDR3 length is 18 residues. Here the CDR3 reads CASSLGFTGTSSANVLTF. CDR3 nucleotide sequence: TGTGCCAGCAGCTTGGGGTTTACAGGGACCTCCTCAGCCAACGTCCTGACTTTC. Full variable domain (missing parts from reference TRBV13 and TRBJ2-6): AAGVIQSPRHLIKEKRETATLKCYPIPRHDTVYWYQQGPGQDPQFLISFYEKMQSDKGSIPDRFSAQQFSDYHSELNMSSLELGDSALYFCASSLGFTGTSSANVLTFGAGSRLTVL.

The chain employs TRBV7-9 and TRBJ2-1; the D gene is possibly TRBD2 (7 bases). CDR3 length equals 16 residues. V lost 0 bases, J lost 6 bases, and 15 bases lay in between. CDR1 is SEHNR, CDR2 FQNEAQ, per germline (reference sequence). The chain's CDR3 is CASSLAEGEGLNEQFF. The DNA of the CDR3 is TGTGCCAGCAGCTTAGCGGAGGGGGAGGGCCTCAATGAGCAGTTCTTC.

The chain combines TRBV18 with TRBJ2-7, with D perhaps matching TRBD2 (6 bases). The CDR3 extends over 14 amino acids. CDR1 and CDR2 (germline): KGHSH, LQKENI. Between the trimmed V and J ends, which lost 6 bases and 0 bases, there was a span of 12 bases. CDR3 loop: CASSREINSYEQYF. The CDR3 nucleotides read TGTGCCAGCTCGCGGGAAATTAACTCCTACGAGCAGTACTTC.

This clone has just one count. CDR3 sequence (DNA): TGCGCCAGCAGCCAAGAGGCCCGCACAGATACGCAGTATTTT. This encodes CASSQEARTDTQYF. The chain joins TRBV4-3 to TRBJ2-3; no definite D call. Germline CDR1 LGHNA, CDR2 YSLEER. Between the trimmed V and J ends, which lost 0 bases and 1 base, there was a span of 5 bases. This CDR3 contains 14 residues.

The gene calls are TRBV18 and TRBJ2-7; the match to TRBD2 covers 10 bases. Per the germline V gene, CDR1 is KGHSH and CDR2 is LQKENI. CDR3 length: 15 amino acids. Losses at the gene ends were 1 base for V and 7 bases for J; bases not matched to a gene: 7. The DNA of the CDR3 is TGTGCCAGCTCACCACTAGCGGGAGGATCTGGAGAGCAGTACTTC. This codes for CASSPLAGGSGEQYF. Supplemented by reference TRBV18 and TRBJ2-7, the full variable domain reads NAGVMQNPRHLVRRRGQEARLRCSPMKGHSHVYWYRQLPEEGLKFMVYLQKENIIDESGMPKERFSAEFPKEGPSILRIQQVVRGDSAAYFCASSPLAGGSGEQYFGPGTRLTVT.